Shown below are 32 T cell receptor beta chains from a single sample sequenced in a study of cytomegalovirus exposure and HLA in healthy donors. PCR used 60 Vbeta primers and 13 Jbeta primers. Only in-frame clones appear in the TCRdb table, and some are missing; sequencing was by immunoSEQ multiplex PCR. Of 150,000 to 200,000 clones in the sample, around 86% are singletons; the top ten hold 1.5% to 2%. Sequenced material: PBMCs. The receptors derive from a woman younger than 30 in good health and CMV-seronegative.

The rearrangement joins TRBV2 to TRBJ2-7, with 8 bases that match TRBD1. Germline V gene lookup returns CDR1 SNHLY and CDR2 FYNNEI. This CDR3 comprises 15 residues. Losses at the gene ends were 8 bases for V and 0 bases for J; bases not matched to a gene: 9. CDR3 loop: CASDSDRGFSYEQYF. CDR3 sequence (DNA): TGTGCCAGCGACTCCGACAGGGGATTCTCCTACGAGCAGTACTTC.

In this sample, this clone turned up once. The same CDR3 is also encoded by other DNA sequences in this sample. The V call is TRBV5-1, the J call TRBJ2-3; D ambiguous. The CDR3 runs 13 residues. Germline V CDR1 and CDR2: SGHRS, YFSETQ. With 1 base removed from V and 1 base from J, the gap between germline ends came to 4 bases. This CDR3 is CASSLPGTDTQYF. As DNA, the CDR3 is TGCGCCAGCAGCTTGCCAGGCACAGATACGCAGTATTTT.

In nucleotides, the CDR3 is TGCGCCAGCAGCTTGATTCCGGAGGAAATAGGTAACGAGCAGTACTTC. It specifies CASSLIPEEIGNEQYF. The chain employs TRBV5-1 and TRBJ2-7; TRBD2 might be the D (5 bases). V lost 1 base and J lost 5, with 19 bases in between. The germline gives CDR1 SGHRS, CDR2 YFSETQ. The CDR3 has 16 residues. Full variable domain (outside the CDR3, taken from reference TRBV5-1 and TRBJ2-7): KAGVTQTPRYLIKTRGQQVTLSCSPISGHRSVSWYQQTPGQGLQFLFEYFSETQRNKGNFPGRFSGRQFSNSRSEMNVSTLELGDSALYLCASSLIPEEIGNEQYFGPGTRLTVT.

This clone has just one count. The gene calls are TRBV18 and TRBJ1-5; 10 nucleotides match TRBD1. CDR1 is KGHSH, CDR2 LQKENI, per germline. The CDR3 is 17 residues long. V shed 4 bases, J shed 1 base, and the junction held 7 bases outside the gene matches. This chain's CDR3 is CASSLGQGSGSNQPQHF. Here the CDR3 DNA reads TGTGCCAGCTCACTGGGACAGGGGAGTGGGAGCAATCAGCCCCAGCATTTT.

This clone has a single count. The gene calls are TRBV19 and TRBJ1-4; no firm D call. CDR3 length: 13 residues. V lost 3 bases and J 8 bases, leaving 10 bases between the germline ends. Looked up from germline, CDR1 is LNHDA and CDR2 is SQIVND (reference sequence). In DNA, the CDR3 is TGTGCCAGTAGTATGATGCGCCGGGAAAAACTGTTTTTT. Its translation is CASSMMRREKLFF.

This sequence joins TRBV30 and TRBJ1-2; D remains ambiguous. V lost 1 base, J lost 6 bases, and 12 bases lay in between. This CDR3 has 13 residues. Per germline, CDR1 GTSNPN and CDR2 SVGIG (reference sequence). CDR3 DNA sequence: TGTGCCTGGAGTGGAGCAGCGAGAAATGGCTACACCTTC. Translating it yields CAWSGAARNGYTF.

The V gene is TRBV19, the J gene TRBJ1-1, with TRBD1 matching over 11 bases. The CDR3 extends over 14 amino acids. Per the germline V gene, CDR1 is LNHDA and CDR2 is SQIVND (reference sequence). V shed 7 bases and J 4 bases; nucleotides not matched to a gene: 5. For the CDR3, the DNA is TGTGCCAGTACCTTAGGACAGGGGGCCACTGAAGCTTTCTTT. This gives the protein CASTLGQGATEAFF.

J is TRBJ2-7 and V is TRBV7-6, with D possibly matching TRBD1 (6 bases). V was pared by 5 bases and J by 4 bases, with 12 bases between. Looked up from germline, CDR1 is SGHVS and CDR2 is FNYEAQ. The length of the CDR3 is 13 residues. CDR3 bases: TGTGCCAGCAGCATCGGAACAGGGTACGAGCAGTACTTC. Residues: CASSIGTGYEQYF.

The rearrangement uses TRBV7-2 and TRBJ1-2; tentative D call: TRBD1 (5 bases). The CDR3 has 15 amino acids. V was shortened by 5 bases and J by 3 bases, with 16 bases between the two germline ends. CDR1 and CDR2 from the germline V gene are SGHTA and FQGNSA. Here the CDR3 DNA reads TGTGCCAGCAGCCTCTCGACAGTCCCTGACTATGGCTACACCTTC. This sequence encodes CASSLSTVPDYGYTF.

A single count supports this clone. V usage is TRBV19 and J usage is TRBJ2-3; 8 positions match TRBD2. The J segment lost 4 bases and the V segment lost 1 base, leaving 4 bases of the junction unmatched. The CDR3 contains 15 residues. Germline V gives CDR1 LNHDA, CDR2 SQIVND (reference sequence). The CDR3: CASSIGGTRSDTQYF. The CDR3 region has the DNA TGTGCCAGTAGTATAGGGGGGACTAGGTCAGATACGCAGTATTTT.

CDR3 in DNA: TGTGCCAGCAGCGCCCTGGGGGGGAAAGAGCAGTACTTC. Protein sequence: CASSALGGKEQYF. The V gene is TRBV9, the J gene TRBJ2-7, with 7 bases fitting TRBD2. The V segment lost 3 bases and the J segment 7 bases; nucleotides outside the gene matches: 7. The CDR3 runs 13 residues. The V gene's germline CDR1 is SGDLS and CDR2 YYNGEE.

This chain joins TRBV10-3 and TRBJ2-3; tentative D call: TRBD2 (5 bases). V was cut by 5 bases and J by 2 bases, with 14 bases left in between. This CDR3 is built from 15 residues. The germline CDR1 and CDR2 sequences are ENHRY and SYGVKD. CDR3 region: CAISPDLGNTDTQYF. CDR3 DNA: TGTGCCATCAGTCCGGACCTCGGGAACACAGATACGCAGTATTTT.

The J gene is TRBJ2-3, the V gene TRBV7-9, with 10 bases aligning to TRBD2. Germline CDR1 and CDR2: SEHNR and FQNEAQ (reference sequence). V gave up 5 bases and J gave up 2 bases; unmatched junction bases: 4. The CDR3 contains 15 residues. Here the CDR3 DNA reads TGTGCCAGCAGCCTACTAGCGGGGTTCACAGATACGCAGTATTTT. This gives the protein CASSLLAGFTDTQYF.

V and J are TRBV5-1 and TRBJ2-1; 9 positions agree with TRBD2. The CDR3 contains 16 residues. Germline values: CDR1 SGHRS, CDR2 YFSETQ. J lost 6 bases, V lost 4 bases, and 11 bases had no gene match. CDR3 loop: CASSHGGGRARNEQFF. The CDR3 DNA follows: TGCGCCAGCAGCCATGGGGGCGGGAGGGCCCGCAATGAGCAGTTCTTC.

The V and J genes are TRBV28 and TRBJ2-3, with 8 bases identical to TRBD1. Germline V gene lookup returns CDR1 MDHEN and CDR2 SYDVKM. Trimming removed 6 bases from V and 4 bases from J; junction bases left unmatched: 18. The CDR3 contains 18 residues. As DNA, the CDR3 is TGTGCCAGCAGCCAGGACAGGGCACTAGAGCCACACGCAGATACGCAGTATTTT. Its protein is CASSQDRALEPHADTQYF.

The J gene is TRBJ1-2, the V gene TRBV2; 11 bases match TRBD1. The CDR3 has 13 residues. The junction had 0 bases not matched to a gene; V was cut back by 4 bases and J by 5 bases. CDR1 SNHLY and CDR2 FYNNEI come from the germline V gene. This CDR3 reads CASSGDRGYGYTF. DNA of the CDR3: TGTGCCAGCAGTGGGGACAGGGGGTATGGCTACACCTTC. Filled out from reference TRBV2 and TRBJ1-2, the complete variable domain reads EPEVTQTPSHQVTQMGQEVILRCVPISNHLYFYWYRQILGQKVEFLVSFYNNEISEKSEIFDDQFSVERPDGSNFTLKIRSTKLEDSAMYFCASSGDRGYGYTFGSGTRLTVV.

This chain connects TRBV15 to TRBJ2-1; D is possibly TRBD2 (5 bases). Trimming took off 0 bases at V and 0 bases at J, with 9 bases between the two ends. The CDR3 has 16 residues. Per the germline V gene, CDR1 is LNHNV and CDR2 is YYDKDF (reference sequence). In DNA form, the CDR3 reads TGTGCCACCAGCAGAGATCGGGGTAGCTCCTACAATGAGCAGTTCTTC. This sequence encodes CATSRDRGSSYNEQFF.

The chain uses TRBV29-1 and TRBJ2-2, with TRBD1 matching over 7 bases. The J segment lost 5 bases and the V segment lost 7 bases, leaving 10 bases of the junction unmatched. The CDR3 runs 14 residues. CDR1 SQVTM and CDR2 ANQGSEA come from the germline V gene. CDR3 loop: CSATRQGRTGELFF. The CDR3 DNA reads as TGCAGCGCTACAAGACAGGGAAGGACCGGGGAGCTGTTTTTT.

This rearrangement joins TRBV11-2 to TRBJ1-1, with D perhaps matching TRBD1 (5 bases). The length of the CDR3 is 13 residues. Germline CDR1 and CDR2: SGHAT and FQNNGV. V gave up 5 bases and J gave up 4 bases, with 11 bases separating them. The CDR3 spells CASSPGVGTEAFF. The CDR3 nucleotides are TGTGCCAGCAGCCCGGGGGTGGGCACTGAAGCTTTCTTT.

The chain recombines TRBV5-6 with TRBJ1-2; unclear D gene. This CDR3 region has 11 residues. V lost 4 bases to trimming and J lost 8 bases, with 9 bases between them. CDR1 is SGHDT, CDR2 YYEEEE, per germline. CDR3 region: CASSVGRGYTF. CDR3 bases: TGTGCCAGCAGCGTTGGTCGGGGCTACACCTTC.

This rearrangement joins TRBV7-2 to TRBJ1-3, with 10 bases aligning to TRBD1. V lost 2 bases and J lost 4; bases outside the gene matches: 8. Germline V gene data show CDR1 as SGHTA and CDR2 as FQGNSA. This CDR3 is 17 amino acids long. The CDR3 loop reads CASSLHGTGVTGNTIYF. In DNA, the CDR3 is TGTGCCAGCAGCTTACACGGGACAGGGGTTACCGGAAACACCATATATTTT.

The J gene is TRBJ2-1, the V gene TRBV5-4; perhaps TRBD2 as D (7 bases). Germline loops: CDR1 SGHNT, CDR2 YYREEE (reference sequence). CDR3 length: 12 amino acids. V lost 5 bases and J 9 bases, leaving 12 bases between the germline ends. CDR3 sequence reads: CASRNREGEQFF. The CDR3, as DNA: TGTGCCAGCAGAAACAGGGAGGGTGAGCAGTTCTTC.

CDR3 bases: TGCGCCAGCAGCCCTAGAGGCTACGAGCAGTACTTC. Amino acid sequence: CASSPRGYEQYF. The J gene is TRBJ2-7, the V gene TRBV5-1, with D uncertain. CDR1 is SGHRS and CDR2 is YFSETQ in the germline V gene. This CDR3 region has 12 residues. V was shortened by 4 bases and J by 3 bases, with 8 bases between the two germline ends. The variable domain in full, with the rest retrieved from reference TRBV5-1 and TRBJ2-7, is KAGVTQTPRYLIKTRGQQVTLSCSPISGHRSVSWYQQTPGQGLQFLFEYFSETQRNKGNFPGRFSGRQFSNSRSEMNVSTLELGDSALYLCASSPRGYEQYFGPGTRLTVT.

The count of this clone is one. V usage is TRBV28 and J usage is TRBJ2-7; tentative D call: TRBD2 (5 bases). V gave up 2 bases and J gave up 0 bases, with 8 bases separating them. Germline V CDR1 and CDR2: MDHEN, SYDVKM. This CDR3 has 14 amino acids. The CDR3: CASSLGGSSYEQYF. The DNA for the CDR3 is TGTGCCAGCAGTTTAGGTGGGAGCTCCTACGAGCAGTACTTC.

This clone came up once. The genes are TRBV7-8 and TRBJ1-5; TRBD1 might be the D (5 bases). V lost 1 base and J 7 bases, leaving 8 bases between the germline ends. Per germline, CDR1 SGHVS and CDR2 FQNEAQ. The CDR3 extends over 13 amino acids. This CDR3 reads CASSLGWGQPQHF. The CDR3 bases are TGTGCCAGCAGCTTAGGGTGGGGCCAGCCCCAGCATTTT.

The J gene is TRBJ2-1, the V gene TRBV7-9, with D possibly TRBD1 on 6 matching bases. CDR1 and CDR2 from the germline V gene are SEHNR and FQNEAQ (reference sequence). V lost 5 bases, J lost 6 bases, and 17 bases lay in between. The CDR3 extends over 15 amino acids. The CDR3 loop reads CASSLQGPIANEQFF. CDR3 DNA sequence: TGTGCCAGCAGCCTACAGGGACCGATCGCCAATGAGCAGTTCTTC.

The rearrangement uses TRBV6-1 and TRBJ1-4; D is undetermined. This CDR3 region has 14 residues. Germline CDR1 and CDR2: MNHNS and SASEGT. V was clipped by 3 bases and J by 8 bases, with 13 bases between them. The CDR3 DNA sequence: TGTGCCAGCAGTGAGGTGGGCGATGGCGAAAAACTGTTTTTT. Protein product: CASSEVGDGEKLFF.

This chain links TRBV11-1 with TRBJ2-5; 7 bases map to TRBD2. With 4 bases clipped from V and 2 bases from J, the junction kept 7 bases outside the gene matches. CDR3 length: 15 residues. CDR1 is SGHAT and CDR2 is FQDESV in the germline V gene (reference sequence). The CDR3 coding sequence is TGTGCCAGCAGCTGGGGCACTAGCGTACAAGAGACCCAGTACTTC. It translates to CASSWGTSVQETQYF.

The gene calls are TRBV11-3 and TRBJ2-7; 12 positions agree with TRBD1. The V and J ends lost 5 bases and 1 base, in that order; junction bases with no gene match: 3. The CDR3 sequence is 15 residues long. Germline V gives CDR1 SGHNT, CDR2 YENEEA. The CDR3: CASSLGQGASYEQYF. CDR3 sequence (DNA): TGTGCCAGCAGCCTGGGACAGGGGGCTTCCTACGAGCAGTACTTC.

The chain links TRBV7-9 to TRBJ1-1; the D is unclear. Germline V lookup: CDR1 SEHNR, CDR2 FQNEAQ (reference sequence). V was trimmed by 2 bases and J by 1 base, leaving 11 bases between them. The CDR3 sequence is 15 residues long. The CDR3, as DNA: TGTGCCAGCAGCTTAATCGCGGGATCGAACACTGAAGCTTTCTTT. It encodes CASSLIAGSNTEAFF.

This clone appeared a single time. The genes are TRBV5-1 and TRBJ2-5, with D hard to call. The ends were cut back, 5 bases at V and 2 bases at J, with 10 bases in the middle. The CDR3 contains 13 residues. Germline V lookup: CDR1 SGHRS, CDR2 YFSETQ. CDR3: CASRAYVQETQYF. DNA of the CDR3: TGCGCCAGCAGGGCATACGTACAAGAGACCCAGTACTTC.

This clone was counted between two and nine times. The rearrangement links TRBV4-1 to TRBJ1-2; 7 nucleotides match TRBD1. This CDR3 comprises 14 residues. V was clipped by 4 bases and J by 2 bases; unmatched bases: 4. Germline CDR1 MGHRA, CDR2 YSYEKL. In DNA form, the CDR3 reads TGCGCCAGCAGCCCCGAGGGGGCGAACTATGGCTACACCTTC. Protein: CASSPEGANYGYTF.